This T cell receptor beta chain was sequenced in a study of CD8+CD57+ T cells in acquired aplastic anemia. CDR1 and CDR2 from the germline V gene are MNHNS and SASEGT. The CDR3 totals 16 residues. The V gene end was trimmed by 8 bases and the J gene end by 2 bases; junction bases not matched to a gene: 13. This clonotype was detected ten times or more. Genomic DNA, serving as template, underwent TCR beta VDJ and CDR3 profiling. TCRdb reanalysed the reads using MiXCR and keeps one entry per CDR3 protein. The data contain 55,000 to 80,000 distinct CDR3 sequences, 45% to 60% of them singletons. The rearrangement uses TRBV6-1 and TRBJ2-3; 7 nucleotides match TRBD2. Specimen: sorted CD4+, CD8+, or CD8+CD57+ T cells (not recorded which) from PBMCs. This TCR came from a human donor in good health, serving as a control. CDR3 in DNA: TGTGCCAGCGAGCCTGGGGGGGGTGTCTACACAGATACGCAGTATTTT. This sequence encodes CASEPGGGVYTDTQYF.